The 26 T cell receptor beta chains below come from one sample, sequenced in a study of T cell responses to AZD1222 COVID-19 vaccine. Clones were sequenced by immunoSEQ multiplex PCR, and TCRdb holds only the in-frame ones, with some missing. The sample records some 150,000 clones, roughly 93% being singletons. The sequencing here drew on peripheral blood, taken on day 0 of AZD1222 vaccination. All receptors come from an adult in good health.

The rearrangement joins TRBV7-2 to TRBJ2-3; 11 positions match TRBD2. Germline lookup yields CDR1 SGHTA and CDR2 FQGNSA. Trimming cost V 3 bases and J 2 bases; bases outside gene matches: 7. The CDR3 contains 17 residues. DNA of the CDR3: TGTGCCAGCAGCTTCACCAAGACTAGCGGGGCCACAGATACGCAGTATTTT. It codes for CASSFTKTSGATDTQYF.

The V gene is TRBV18, the J gene TRBJ1-2; D not certain. Germline CDR1 KGHSH, CDR2 LQKENI. The ends were cut back, 3 bases at V and 6 bases at J, with 11 bases in the middle. The CDR3 is 13 residues long. The CDR3 bases are TGTGCCAGCTCACCGCGGACCCGTGATGGCTACACCTTC. Encoded protein: CASSPRTRDGYTF.

Concerning this clone: This sequence may be a read error, since a much larger clone differs from it by one base. Additional DNA sequences in this sample encode the identical CDR3. The V and J genes are TRBV2 and TRBJ1-5; the D is unclear. This CDR3 has 13 amino acids. V lost 6 bases to trimming and J lost 1 base, with 7 bases between them. Germline V lookup: CDR1 SNHLY, CDR2 FYNNEI. In nucleotides, the CDR3 is TGTGCCAGCAGAGGTCAGAGCAATCAGCCCCAGCATTTT. Amino acids: CASRGQSNQPQHF.

This clone has just one count. The chain has TRBV11-3 and TRBJ1-1; 11 bases map to TRBD1. V lost 6 bases to trimming and J lost 7 bases; unmatched junction nucleotides: 10. Germline CDR1 and CDR2: SGHNT and YENEEA. CDR3 size: 15 residues. CDR3 in amino acids: CASSTFGQGADEAFF. The CDR3 nucleotides are TGTGCCAGCAGTACTTTCGGACAGGGGGCTGATGAAGCTTTCTTT.

The V gene is TRBV15, the J gene TRBJ2-1; D remains unclear. With 3 bases removed from V and 8 bases from J, the gap between germline ends came to 11 bases. There are 13 residues in the CDR3. The V gene's germline CDR1 is LNHNV and CDR2 YYDKDF (reference sequence). For the CDR3, the DNA is TGTGCCACCAGCAGGTATACGGTAGATGAGCAGTTCTTC. Translating it yields CATSRYTVDEQFF.

The chain carries TRBV11-3 and TRBJ2-1; D is ambiguous. This CDR3 is 15 amino acids long. Germline assignment: CDR1 SGHNT and CDR2 YENEEA. Deletions cut 0 bases from V and 3 bases from J, with 9 bases between. Here the CDR3 DNA reads TGTGCCAGCAGCTTAGATCTCGGTATCTACAATGAGCAGTTCTTC. This gives the protein CASSLDLGIYNEQFF.

This clone was picked up one time. This chain uses TRBV4-1 with TRBJ2-5, with 12 bases identical to TRBD2. V dropped 2 bases and J dropped 4; count of bases not matched to a gene: 5. The V gene's germline CDR1 is MGHRA and CDR2 YSYEKL. The CDR3 totals 16 residues. DNA of the CDR3: TGCGCCAGCAGCCAATTAGGACTAGCGGGGTTAGAGACCCAGTACTTC. It encodes CASSQLGLAGLETQYF.

The V call is TRBV14, the J call TRBJ2-7, with 7 bases matching TRBD2. The germline V gene encodes CDR1 SGHDN and CDR2 FVKESK. The CDR3 runs to 15 residues. The J segment lost 3 bases and the V segment lost 3 bases, leaving 8 bases of the junction unmatched. The CDR3 loop is CASSHPRTSNYEQYF. The DNA of the CDR3 is TGTGCCAGCAGCCACCCTCGGACTAGTAACTACGAGCAGTACTTC.

V is TRBV2 and J is TRBJ1-4; D call uncertain. Germline values: CDR1 SNHLY, CDR2 FYNNEI. V was cut by 3 bases and J by 6 bases, with 11 bases left in between. CDR3 length equals 14 residues. The CDR3 nucleotides are TGTGCCAGCAGTGATTTGACTGGTGATGAAAAACTGTTTTTT. The encoded protein is CASSDLTGDEKLFF.

This sequence joins TRBV28 and TRBJ2-1; 8 nucleotides line up with TRBD2. This CDR3 region has 17 residues. Germline loops: CDR1 MDHEN, CDR2 SYDVKM. V shed 3 bases, J shed 3 bases, and the junction held 10 bases outside the gene matches. CDR3 sequence reads: CASSFLRGGLFYNEQFF. The CDR3 nucleotides read TGTGCCAGCAGTTTTTTACGGGGGGGCCTTTTCTACAATGAGCAGTTCTTC.

The rearrangement uses TRBV28 and TRBJ2-2; D may be TRBD2 (6 bases). The CDR3 length is 15 residues. Germline assignment: CDR1 MDHEN and CDR2 SYDVKM. Between the trimmed V and J ends, which lost 1 base and 5 bases, there was a span of 11 bases. The CDR3 here is CASSLYLRGTGELFF. The CDR3 DNA follows: TGTGCCAGCAGTTTATACCTCCGGGGGACCGGGGAGCTGTTTTTT.

The rearrangement uses TRBV12-5 and TRBJ1-4, with a possible D match to TRBD1 (5 bases). The CDR3 extends over 15 amino acids. Trimming took off 3 bases at V and 7 bases at J, with 15 bases between the two ends. Germline CDR1 LGHNT, CDR2 FRNRAP. DNA of the CDR3: TGTGCTAGTGGTTTCCTCGGGGGGAGTCGTGAAAAACTGTTTTTT. Its translation is CASGFLGGSREKLFF. The full variable domain, with the rest looked up from reference TRBV12-5 and TRBJ1-4, is DARVTQTPRHKVTEMGQEVTMRCQPILGHNTVFWYRQTMMQGLELLAYFRNRAPLDDSGMPKDRFSAEMPDATLATLKIQPSEPRDSAVYFCASGFLGGSREKLFFGSGTQLSVL.

The rearrangement joins TRBV2 to TRBJ2-1; 7 bases fit TRBD2. The junction had 4 bases not matched to a gene; V was cut back by 2 bases and J by 3 bases. This CDR3 has 15 residues. From germline, CDR1 is SNHLY and CDR2 FYNNEI. The CDR3: CASSEMGGSYNEQFF. The CDR3 DNA follows: TGTGCCAGCAGTGAAATGGGGGGGAGCTACAATGAGCAGTTCTTC.

The rearrangement joins TRBV4-1 to TRBJ1-2; D is possibly TRBD1 (5 bases). The CDR3 loop spans 13 amino acids. The V end was cut by 7 bases, the J end by 5 bases, with 14 bases between. Germline V CDR1 and CDR2: MGHRA, YSYEKL. CDR3 amino acids: CASNLPGTYGYTF. CDR3 coding DNA: TGCGCCAGCAACTTACCCGGGACTTATGGCTACACCTTC.

This clone showed up just a few times. The chain joins TRBV3-1 (or the pseudogene TRBV3-2) to TRBJ1-2; the D is unclear. Germline V gene data show CDR1 as LGHDT and CDR2 as YNNKEL (reference sequence). V lost 4 bases and J lost 6, with 18 bases in between. The CDR3 has 15 residues. The CDR3 region is CASSPTAGSRDGYTF. The CDR3 nucleotides read TGTGCCAGCAGCCCCACCGCCGGGTCTAGGGATGGCTACACCTTC.

The chain recombines TRBV2 with TRBJ1-5; D is unresolved. CDR1 and CDR2 (germline): SNHLY, FYNNEI. The CDR3 has 11 amino acids. Between the trimmed V and J ends, which lost 4 bases and 16 bases, there was a span of 14 bases. The CDR3 reads CASSGRAGRHF. CDR3 in DNA: TGTGCCAGCAGTGGGAGGGCAGGTCGACATTTT.

The genes are TRBV7-9 and TRBJ2-3, with 8 bases matching TRBD1. The CDR3 is 17 amino acids. Looked up from germline, CDR1 is SEHNR and CDR2 is FQNEAQ (reference sequence). The V segment lost 5 bases and the J segment 1 base; nucleotides outside the gene matches: 11. The CDR3 nucleotides read TGTGCCAGCAGCACCCCAGACAGGGGTTGGCGCACAGATACGCAGTATTTT. It yields the protein CASSTPDRGWRTDTQYF.

This rearrangement joins TRBV5-1 to TRBJ2-1; 11 bases are a match to TRBD1. This CDR3 comprises 15 residues. V was clipped by 3 bases and J by 9 bases; unmatched bases: 8. CDR1 is SGHRS and CDR2 is YFSETQ in the germline V gene. The CDR3 protein is CASSWGQGERGEQFF. For the CDR3, the DNA is TGCGCCAGCAGCTGGGGACAGGGGGAAAGGGGTGAGCAGTTCTTC.

This rearrangement joins TRBV30 to TRBJ1-5, with 7 bases fitting TRBD1. Germline V CDR1 and CDR2: GTSNPN, SVGIG (reference sequence). J gave up 2 bases and V 2 bases, and 12 bases lay outside the gene matches. This CDR3 region has 17 residues. CDR3 nucleotides: TGTGCCTGGAGTAGGGCCCCCCAGGGGGGGGGCAATCAGCCCCAGCATTTT. Protein product: CAWSRAPQGGGNQPQHF.

The gene calls are TRBV18 and TRBJ1-2; possibly TRBD1 for D (5 bases). Germline lookup yields CDR1 KGHSH and CDR2 LQKENI. This CDR3 region has 16 residues. With 1 base removed from V and 4 bases from J, the gap between germline ends came to 16 bases. CDR3 loop: CASSPLGTNLGYGYTF. Written as DNA, the CDR3 is TGTGCCAGCTCACCACTCGGGACGAATTTAGGCTATGGCTACACCTTC.

CDR3: CAWSNVPNSPLHF. CDR3 DNA: TGTGCCTGGAGCAATGTCCCCAATTCACCCCTCCACTTT. The J gene is TRBJ1-6, the V gene TRBV30; D unresolved. Germline V lookup: CDR1 GTSNPN, CDR2 SVGIG (reference sequence). The CDR3 has 13 amino acids. V lost 3 bases and J 7 bases, leaving 10 bases between the germline ends.

In the case of this clone: The junction and the germline gene differ at one end; a read error may be behind it. The chain carries TRBV5-1 and TRBJ2-7; 13 bases line up with TRBD2. The CDR3 runs to 16 residues. The germline V gene encodes CDR1 SGHRS and CDR2 YFSETQ. CDR3 region: CASSSPSRTSGGILHF. The DNA of the CDR3 is TGCGCCAGCAGCTCCCCGTCTAGGACTAGCGGGGGAATTTTGCACTTC.

The CDR3: CAWQSRGPDTQYF. CDR3 in DNA: TGTGCCTGGCAAAGTCGTGGCCCAGATACGCAGTATTTT. This chain connects TRBV30 to TRBJ2-3; D gene ambiguous. V was pared by 5 bases and J by 4 bases, with 13 bases between. Germline V gives CDR1 GTSNPN, CDR2 SVGIG (reference sequence). This CDR3 has 13 amino acids.

The rearrangement joins TRBV28 to TRBJ1-6; D is possibly TRBD1 (6 bases). V was shortened by 3 bases and J by 7 bases, with 10 bases between the two germline ends. This CDR3 has 14 amino acids. Germline V CDR1 and CDR2: MDHEN, SYDVKM. CDR3 sequence reads: CASSFPRGNSPLHF. CDR3 nucleotide sequence: TGTGCCAGCAGTTTTCCAAGGGGGAATTCACCCCTCCACTTT.

The chain is built from TRBV10-3 and TRBJ2-6; D unresolved. Germline V lookup: CDR1 ENHRY, CDR2 SYGVKD. CDR3 size: 15 residues. V lost 2 bases, J lost 0 bases, and 5 bases lay in between. The CDR3 nucleotides are TGTGCCATCAGTGAGGACAACTCTGGGGCCAACGTCCTGACTTTC. It translates to CAISEDNSGANVLTF.

The chain is built from TRBV15 and TRBJ1-5; D is undetermined. CDR3 length equals 14 residues. The germline CDR1 and CDR2 sequences are LNHNV and YYDKDF (reference sequence). Between the trimmed V and J ends, which lost 1 base and 2 bases, there was a span of 6 bases. CDR3 nucleotides: TGTGCCACCAGCAGAGTAAGGGGCAATCAGCCCCAGCATTTT. It codes for CATSRVRGNQPQHF.